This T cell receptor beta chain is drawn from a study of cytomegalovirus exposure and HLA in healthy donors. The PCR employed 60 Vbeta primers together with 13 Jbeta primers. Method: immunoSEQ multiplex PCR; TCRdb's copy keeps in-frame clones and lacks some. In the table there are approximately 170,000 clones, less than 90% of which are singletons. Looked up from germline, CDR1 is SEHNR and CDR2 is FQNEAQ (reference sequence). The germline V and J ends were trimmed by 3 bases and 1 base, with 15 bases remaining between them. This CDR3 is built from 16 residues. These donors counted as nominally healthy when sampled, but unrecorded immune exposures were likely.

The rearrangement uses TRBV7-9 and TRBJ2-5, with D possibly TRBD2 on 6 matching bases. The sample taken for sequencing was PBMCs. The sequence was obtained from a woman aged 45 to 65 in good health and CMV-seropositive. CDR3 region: CASSFGSGAVQETQYF. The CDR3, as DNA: TGTGCCAGCAGCTTCGGGAGTGGAGCCGTCCAAGAGACCCAGTACTTC.